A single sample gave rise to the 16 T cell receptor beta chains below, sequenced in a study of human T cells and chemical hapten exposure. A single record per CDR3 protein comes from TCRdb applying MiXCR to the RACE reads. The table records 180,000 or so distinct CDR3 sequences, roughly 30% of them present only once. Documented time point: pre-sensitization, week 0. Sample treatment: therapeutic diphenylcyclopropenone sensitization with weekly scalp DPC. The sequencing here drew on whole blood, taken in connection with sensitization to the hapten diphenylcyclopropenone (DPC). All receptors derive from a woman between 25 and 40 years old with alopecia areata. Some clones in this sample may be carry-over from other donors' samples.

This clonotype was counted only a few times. DNA for the CDR3: TGTGCCAGCAGTTTATCCAGGCTGGGCCAACGCTACGAGCAGTACTTC. This sequence encodes CASSLSRLGQRYEQYF. This chain uses TRBV27 with TRBJ2-7; D is unclear. This CDR3 is built from 16 residues. Germline V gives CDR1 MNHEY, CDR2 SMNVEV (reference sequence). Deletions cut 0 bases from V and 3 bases from J, with 15 bases between.

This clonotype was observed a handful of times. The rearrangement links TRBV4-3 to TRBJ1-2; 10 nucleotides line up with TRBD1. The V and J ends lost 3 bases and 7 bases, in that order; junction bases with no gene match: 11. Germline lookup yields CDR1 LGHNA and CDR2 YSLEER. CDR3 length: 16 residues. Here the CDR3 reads CASSQGPGQGHFGYTF. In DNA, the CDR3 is TGCGCCAGCAGCCAGGGACCGGGACAGGGGCATTTTGGCTACACCTTC.

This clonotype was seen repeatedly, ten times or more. CDR3 loop: CAISESNVSGEQYF. CDR3 nucleotide sequence: TGTGCCATCAGTGAGTCGAACGTGTCTGGCGAGCAGTACTTC. This sequence joins TRBV10-3 and TRBJ2-7, with D uncertain. The CDR3 has 14 amino acids. Trimming pared 0 bases from V and 6 bases from J, leaving 12 bases between. Germline CDR1 reads ENHRY; CDR2 reads SYGVKD.

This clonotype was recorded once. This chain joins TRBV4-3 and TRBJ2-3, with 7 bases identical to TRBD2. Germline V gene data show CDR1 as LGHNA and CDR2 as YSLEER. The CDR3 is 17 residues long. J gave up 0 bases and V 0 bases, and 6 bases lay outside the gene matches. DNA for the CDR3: TGCGCCAGCAGCCAAGATTACAGCGGGGCTAGCACAGATACGCAGTATTTT. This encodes CASSQDYSGASTDTQYF.

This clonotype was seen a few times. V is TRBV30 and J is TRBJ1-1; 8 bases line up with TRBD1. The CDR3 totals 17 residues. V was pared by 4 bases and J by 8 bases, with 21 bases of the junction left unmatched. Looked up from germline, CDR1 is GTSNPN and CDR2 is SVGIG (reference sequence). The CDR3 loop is CAWTSDRGVDLGREAFF. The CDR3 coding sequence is TGTGCCTGGACCTCCGACAGGGGCGTCGACCTTGGCCGGGAAGCTTTCTTT.

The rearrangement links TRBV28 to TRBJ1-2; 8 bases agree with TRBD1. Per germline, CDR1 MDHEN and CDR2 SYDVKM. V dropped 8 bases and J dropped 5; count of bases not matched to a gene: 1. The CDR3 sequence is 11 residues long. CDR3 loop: CASYRGYGYTF. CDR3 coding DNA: TGTGCCAGCTACAGGGGGTATGGCTACACCTTC.

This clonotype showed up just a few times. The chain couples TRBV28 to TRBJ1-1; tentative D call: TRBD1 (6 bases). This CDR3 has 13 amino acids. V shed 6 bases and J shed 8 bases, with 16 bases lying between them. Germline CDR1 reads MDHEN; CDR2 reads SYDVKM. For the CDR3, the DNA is TGTGCCAGCAGCCTCGGACAGCCCCAGGAAGCTTTCTTT. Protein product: CASSLGQPQEAFF.

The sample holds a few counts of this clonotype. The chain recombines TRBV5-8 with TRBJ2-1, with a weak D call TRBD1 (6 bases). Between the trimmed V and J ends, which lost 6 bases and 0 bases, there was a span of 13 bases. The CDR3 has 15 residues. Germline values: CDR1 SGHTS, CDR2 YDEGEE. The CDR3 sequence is CASTEGDSSYNEQFF. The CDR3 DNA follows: TGTGCCAGCACCGAGGGGGATAGCTCCTACAATGAGCAGTTCTTC. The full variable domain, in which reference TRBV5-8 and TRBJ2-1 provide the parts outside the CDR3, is EAGVTQSPTHLIKTRGQQATLRCSPISGHTSVYWYQQALGLGLQFLLWYDEGEERNRGNFPPRFSGRQFPNYSSELNVNALELEDSALYLCASTEGDSSYNEQFFGPGTRLTVL.

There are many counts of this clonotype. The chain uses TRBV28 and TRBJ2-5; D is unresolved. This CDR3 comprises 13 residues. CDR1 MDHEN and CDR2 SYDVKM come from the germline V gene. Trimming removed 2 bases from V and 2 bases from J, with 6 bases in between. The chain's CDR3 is CASSLGLQETQYF. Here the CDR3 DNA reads TGTGCCAGCAGTTTAGGTCTACAAGAGACCCAGTACTTC. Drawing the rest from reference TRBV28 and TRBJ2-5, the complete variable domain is DVKVTQSSRYLVKRTGEKVFLECVQDMDHENMFWYRQDPGLGLRLIYFSYDVKMKEKGDIPEGYSVSREKKERFSLILESASTNQTSMYLCASSLGLQETQYFGPGTRLLVL.

CDR3 coding DNA: TGTGCCAGCAGTGCACAGTACAATGAGCAGTTCTTC. This codes for CASSAQYNEQFF. The chain has TRBV6-1 and TRBJ2-1; no definite D call. The CDR3 has 12 amino acids. V lost 4 bases and J lost 4, with 5 bases in between. In germline, CDR1 is MNHNS, CDR2 SASEGT.

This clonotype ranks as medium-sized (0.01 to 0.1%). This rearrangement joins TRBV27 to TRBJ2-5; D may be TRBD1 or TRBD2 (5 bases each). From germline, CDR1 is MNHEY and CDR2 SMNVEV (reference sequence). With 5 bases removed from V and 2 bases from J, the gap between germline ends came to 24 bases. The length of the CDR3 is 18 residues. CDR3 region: CASSLRRGGARGQETQYF. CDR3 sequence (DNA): TGTGCCAGCAGTCTCCGACGCGGTGGGGCCAGAGGGCAAGAGACCCAGTACTTC.

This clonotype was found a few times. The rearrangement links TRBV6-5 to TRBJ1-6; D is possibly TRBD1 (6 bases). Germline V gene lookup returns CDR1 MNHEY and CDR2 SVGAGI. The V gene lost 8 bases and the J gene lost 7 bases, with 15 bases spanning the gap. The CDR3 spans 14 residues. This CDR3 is CASSKGGANSPLHF. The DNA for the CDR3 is TGTGCCAGCTCCAAAGGGGGGGCCAATTCACCCCTCCACTTT.

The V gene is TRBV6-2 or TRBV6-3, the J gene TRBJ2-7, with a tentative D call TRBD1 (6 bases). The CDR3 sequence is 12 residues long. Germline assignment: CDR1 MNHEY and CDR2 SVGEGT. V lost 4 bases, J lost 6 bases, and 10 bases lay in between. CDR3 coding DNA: TGTGCCAGCAGTTCGACAGGAGTCGAGCAGTACTTC. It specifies CASSSTGVEQYF.

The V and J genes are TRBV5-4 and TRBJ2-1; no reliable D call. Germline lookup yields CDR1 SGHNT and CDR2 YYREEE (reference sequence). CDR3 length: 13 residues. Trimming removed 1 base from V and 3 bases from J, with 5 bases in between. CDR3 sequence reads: CASSLRNYNEQFF. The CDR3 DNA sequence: TGTGCCAGCAGCTTGCGGAACTACAATGAGCAGTTCTTC.

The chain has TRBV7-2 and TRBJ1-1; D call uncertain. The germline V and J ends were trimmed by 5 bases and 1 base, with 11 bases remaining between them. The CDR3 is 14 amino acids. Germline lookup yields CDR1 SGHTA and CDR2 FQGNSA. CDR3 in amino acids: CASSPPPGNTEAFF. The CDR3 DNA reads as TGTGCCAGCAGCCCCCCACCAGGGAACACTGAAGCTTTCTTT. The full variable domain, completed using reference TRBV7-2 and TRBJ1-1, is GAGVSQSPSNKVTEKGKDVELRCDPISGHTALYWYRQSLGQGLEFLIYFQGNSAPDKSGLPSDRFSAERTGGSVSTLTIQRTQQEDSAVYLCASSPPPGNTEAFFGQGTRLTVV.

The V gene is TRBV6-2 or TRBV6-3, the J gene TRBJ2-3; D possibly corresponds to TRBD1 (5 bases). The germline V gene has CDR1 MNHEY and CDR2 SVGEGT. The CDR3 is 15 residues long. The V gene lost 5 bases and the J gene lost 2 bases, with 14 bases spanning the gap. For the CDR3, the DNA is TGTGCCAGCAGTAGGCGACAGACAGCCACAGATACGCAGTATTTT. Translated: CASSRRQTATDTQYF.